This T cell receptor (beta chain) emerged from a study of blood T cell repertoires in COVID-19. Sequencing was performed with immunoSEQ multiplex PCR; in TCRdb, only in-frame clones are kept and a portion is missing. The repertoire holds 52,000 or so clones, with around 83% as singletons. Germline V CDR1 and CDR2: MNHEY, SVGAGI. Trimming took 2 bases from V and 2 from J; bases not matched to a gene: 4. The CDR3 loop spans 15 amino acids. This chain connects TRBV6-5 to TRBJ2-7, with 9 bases that match TRBD1. The clonotype originates from a human donor in a cohort sampled during active or convalescent COVID-19. Sequences were obtained from peripheral blood. The DNA of the CDR3 is TGTGCCAGCAGTTACCGGGGACAGGGTACCTACGAGCAGTACTTC. This codes for CASSYRGQGTYEQYF.